The 10 T cell receptor beta chains reported below all come from one sample, sequenced in a study of T cell repertoires in cytomegalovirus infection. TCRdb reprocessed the reads with MiXCR, giving one entry per CDR3 protein. Of hundreds of thousands of distinct CDR3 sequences listed, under 40% are singletons. Sequenced sample: PBMCs. These receptors were obtained from a human donor in good health (CMV status not recorded). Some clones in this sample may be carry-over from other donors' samples.

V usage is TRBV4-2 and J usage is TRBJ2-3; TRBD2 aligns across 13 bases. The V gene's germline CDR1 is LGHNA and CDR2 YNFKEQ. V gave up 4 bases and J gave up 5 bases; unmatched junction bases: 3. The CDR3 length is 15 residues. The CDR3 spells CASSLGLAGKDTQYF. The CDR3 DNA reads TGTGCCAGCAGCCTGGGACTAGCGGGAAAAGATACGCAGTATTTT.

This clonotype was counted between two and nine times. The chain is built from TRBV7-9 and TRBJ2-5; the match to TRBD2 covers 7 bases. Unmatched junction bases numbered 10, after V lost 1 base and J lost 5 bases. Germline CDR1 SEHNR, CDR2 FQNEAQ (reference sequence). The CDR3 runs 16 residues. Here the CDR3 DNA reads TGTGCCAGCAGCTTAGGTCCTAGCGGAGAGGGGGAGACCCAGTACTTC. Encoded protein: CASSLGPSGEGETQYF.

V and J are TRBV18 and TRBJ2-1; no clear D. V was pared by 3 bases and J by 5 bases, with 14 bases between. This CDR3 is 15 amino acids long. Per the germline V gene, CDR1 is KGHSH and CDR2 is LQKENI. CDR3 nucleotides: TGTGCCAGCTCACCGGCTCGCGGTGAGAACAATGAGCAGTTCTTC. Translation gives CASSPARGENNEQFF.

The rearrangement links TRBV18 to TRBJ2-3, with D possibly TRBD1 on 5 matching bases. Germline V lookup: CDR1 KGHSH, CDR2 LQKENI. Trimming pared 4 bases from V and 6 bases from J, leaving 8 bases between. CDR3 size: 12 residues. Written as DNA, the CDR3 is TGTGCCAGCTCACGCCCAGGGGATACGCAGTATTTT. Its protein product is CASSRPGDTQYF.

The chain employs TRBV7-2 and TRBJ2-3; D remains ambiguous. Germline CDR1 reads SGHTA; CDR2 reads FQGNSA. Between the trimmed V and J ends, which lost 0 bases and 4 bases, there was a span of 8 bases. The CDR3 spans 14 residues. The CDR3 loop is CASSLAPTPDTQYF. The CDR3 nucleotides read TGTGCCAGCAGCTTAGCGCCGACCCCAGATACGCAGTATTTT.

The CDR3 here is CSAIGFRDLDEQFF. DNA for the CDR3: TGCAGTGCTATAGGGTTCCGGGACCTCGATGAGCAGTTCTTC. This chain uses TRBV20-1 with TRBJ2-1, with D perhaps assigned TRBD1 or TRBD2 (5 bases each). There are 14 residues in the CDR3. Per germline, CDR1 DFQATT and CDR2 SNEGSKA (reference sequence). The ends were cut back, 4 bases at V and 8 bases at J, with 18 bases in the middle.

The chain recombines TRBV28 with TRBJ2-7, with a tentative D call TRBD2 (6 bases). This CDR3 region has 14 residues. Germline lookup yields CDR1 MDHEN and CDR2 SYDVKM. V was clipped by 0 bases and J by 5 bases, with 11 bases between them. The DNA for the CDR3 is TGTGCCAGCAGTTTATGGGGGGGTCCCAACGAGCAGTACTTC. Its translation: CASSLWGGPNEQYF. Full variable domain (missing parts from reference TRBV28 and TRBJ2-7): DVKVTQSSRYLVKRTGEKVFLECVQDMDHENMFWYRQDPGLGLRLIYFSYDVKMKEKGDIPEGYSVSREKKERFSLILESASTNQTSMYLCASSLWGGPNEQYFGPGTRLTVT.

This clonotype was seen repeatedly, ten times or more. This chain connects TRBV12-3 or TRBV12-4 to TRBJ2-1, with 7 bases that match TRBD1. The CDR3 consists of 18 residues. The ends lost 2 bases at V and 1 base at J; junction bases unmatched: 11. The CDR3 protein is CASSLYILGTDSYNEQFF. The CDR3 bases are TGTGCCAGCAGTTTATATATTCTTGGGACAGATTCCTACAATGAGCAGTTCTTC.

This clonotype was observed a handful of times. J is TRBJ2-1 and V is TRBV7-2, with D perhaps assigned TRBD1 or TRBD2 (5 bases each). The CDR3 length is 15 residues. Germline loops: CDR1 SGHTA, CDR2 FQGNSA. V was shortened by 6 bases and J by 8 bases, with 20 bases between the two germline ends. CDR3 residues: CASSPPGPRVYEQFF. The DNA for the CDR3 is TGTGCCAGCAGTCCTCCGGGGCCCAGGGTGTATGAGCAGTTCTTC.

The chain employs TRBV29-1 and TRBJ1-1; D is undetermined. CDR3 length: 12 amino acids. CDR1 and CDR2 (germline): SQVTM, ANQGSEA. The germline V and J ends were trimmed by 5 bases and 4 bases, with 11 bases remaining between them. The CDR3 DNA follows: TGCAGCGTTCGTGGTGGGTCCACTGAAGCTTTCTTT. Its translation: CSVRGGSTEAFF.